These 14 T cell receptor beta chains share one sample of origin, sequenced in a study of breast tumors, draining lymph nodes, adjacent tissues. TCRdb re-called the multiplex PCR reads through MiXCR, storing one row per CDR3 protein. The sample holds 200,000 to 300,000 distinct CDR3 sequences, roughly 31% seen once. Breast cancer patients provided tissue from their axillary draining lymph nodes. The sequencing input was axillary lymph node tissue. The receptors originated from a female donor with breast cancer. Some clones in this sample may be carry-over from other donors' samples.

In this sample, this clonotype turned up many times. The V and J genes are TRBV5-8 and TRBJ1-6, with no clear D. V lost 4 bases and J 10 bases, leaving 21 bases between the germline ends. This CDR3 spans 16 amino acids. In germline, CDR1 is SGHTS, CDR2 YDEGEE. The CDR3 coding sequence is TGTGCCAGCAGCATAGGGAACCGCGGTGGGCTCTCACCCCTCCACTTT. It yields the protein CASSIGNRGGLSPLHF.

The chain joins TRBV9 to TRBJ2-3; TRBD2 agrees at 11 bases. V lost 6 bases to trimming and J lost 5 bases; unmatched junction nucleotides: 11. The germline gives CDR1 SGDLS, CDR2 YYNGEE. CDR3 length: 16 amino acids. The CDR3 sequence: CASTTSGTSVGDTQYF. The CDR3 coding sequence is TGTGCCAGCACGACTAGCGGGACTAGCGTCGGAGATACGCAGTATTTT.

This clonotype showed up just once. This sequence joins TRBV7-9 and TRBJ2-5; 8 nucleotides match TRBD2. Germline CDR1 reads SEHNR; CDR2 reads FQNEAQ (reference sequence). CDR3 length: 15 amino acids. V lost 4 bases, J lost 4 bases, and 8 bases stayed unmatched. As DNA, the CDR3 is TGTGCCAGCAGCTCGGAGGGACTAGAAAGAGAGACCCAGTACTTC. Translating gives CASSSEGLERETQYF.

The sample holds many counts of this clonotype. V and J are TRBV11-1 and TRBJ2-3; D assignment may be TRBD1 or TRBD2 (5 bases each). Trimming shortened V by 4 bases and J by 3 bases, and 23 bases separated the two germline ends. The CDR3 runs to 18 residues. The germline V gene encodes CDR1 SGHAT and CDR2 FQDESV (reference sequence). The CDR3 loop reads CASSSLPGQNSGTDTQYF. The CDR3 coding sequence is TGTGCCAGCAGCTCCCTACCGGGGCAAAACTCAGGGACAGATACGCAGTATTTT.

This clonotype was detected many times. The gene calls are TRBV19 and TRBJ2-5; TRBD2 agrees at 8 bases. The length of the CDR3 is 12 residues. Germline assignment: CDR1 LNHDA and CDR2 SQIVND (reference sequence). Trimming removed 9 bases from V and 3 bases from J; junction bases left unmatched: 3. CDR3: CASGRAEETQYF. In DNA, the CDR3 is TGTGCCAGCGGGAGGGCCGAAGAGACCCAGTACTTC.

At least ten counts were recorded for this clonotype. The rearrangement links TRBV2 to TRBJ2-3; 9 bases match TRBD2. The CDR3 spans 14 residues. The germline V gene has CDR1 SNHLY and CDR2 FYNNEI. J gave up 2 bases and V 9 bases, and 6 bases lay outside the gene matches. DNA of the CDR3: TGTGCCAGTGAGTCTAGCGGGATCACAGATACGCAGTATTTT. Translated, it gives CASESSGITDTQYF.

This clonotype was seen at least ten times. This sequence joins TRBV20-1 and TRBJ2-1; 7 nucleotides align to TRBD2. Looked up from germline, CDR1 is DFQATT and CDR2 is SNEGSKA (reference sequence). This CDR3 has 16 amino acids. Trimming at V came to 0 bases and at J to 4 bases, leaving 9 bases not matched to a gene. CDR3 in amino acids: CSARDLFAGAYNEQFF. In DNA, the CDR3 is TGCAGTGCTAGAGATCTATTTGCGGGAGCGTACAATGAGCAGTTCTTC.

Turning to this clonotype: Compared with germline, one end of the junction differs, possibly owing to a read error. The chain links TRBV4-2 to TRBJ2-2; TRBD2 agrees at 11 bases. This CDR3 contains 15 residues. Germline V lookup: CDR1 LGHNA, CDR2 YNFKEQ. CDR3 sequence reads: CASCQLTSGSAELSF. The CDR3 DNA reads TGTGCCAGCTGCCAGCTTACTAGCGGGAGTGCGGAGCTGTCTTTT.

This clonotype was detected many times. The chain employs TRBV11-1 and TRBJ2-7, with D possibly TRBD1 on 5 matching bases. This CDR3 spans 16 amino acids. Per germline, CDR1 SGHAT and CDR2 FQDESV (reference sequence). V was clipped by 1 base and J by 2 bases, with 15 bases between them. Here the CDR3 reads CASSLGGPWGTYEQYF. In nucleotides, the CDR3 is TGTGCCAGCAGCTTAGGGGGCCCCTGGGGCACCTACGAGCAGTACTTC.

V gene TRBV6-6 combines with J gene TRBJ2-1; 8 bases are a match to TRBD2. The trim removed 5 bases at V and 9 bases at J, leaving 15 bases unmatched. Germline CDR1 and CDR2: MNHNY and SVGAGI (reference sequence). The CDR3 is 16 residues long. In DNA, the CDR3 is TGTGCCAGCAGTCACCTCCTCGGGGCGGGAGGTCTTGAGCAGTTCTTC. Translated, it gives CASSHLLGAGGLEQFF.

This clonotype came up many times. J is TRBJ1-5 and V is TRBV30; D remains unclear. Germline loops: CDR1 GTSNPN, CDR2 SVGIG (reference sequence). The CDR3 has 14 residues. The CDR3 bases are TGTGCTAATGGCGGAGGGCAGGATCATCAGCCCCAGCATTTT. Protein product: CANGGGQDHQPQHF.

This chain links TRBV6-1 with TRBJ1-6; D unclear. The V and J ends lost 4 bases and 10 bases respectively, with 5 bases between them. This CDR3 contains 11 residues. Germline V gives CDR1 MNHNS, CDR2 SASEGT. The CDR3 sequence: CASSGLSPLHF. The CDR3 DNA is TGTGCCAGCAGTGGTCTGTCACCCCTCCACTTT.

The CDR3 DNA is TGTGCCAGCTCACCGCGCGGGGCAGGTCTTAACTATGGCTACACCTTC. Translating gives CASSPRGAGLNYGYTF. V and J are TRBV18 and TRBJ1-2, with a weak D call TRBD1 (5 bases). The CDR3 is 16 amino acids. The V and J ends lost 3 bases and 1 base respectively, with 15 bases between them. Germline V gives CDR1 KGHSH, CDR2 LQKENI.

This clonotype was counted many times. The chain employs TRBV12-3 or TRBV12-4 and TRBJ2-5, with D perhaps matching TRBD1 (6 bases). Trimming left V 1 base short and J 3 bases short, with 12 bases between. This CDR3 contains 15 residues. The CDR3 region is CASSLEETGKETQYF. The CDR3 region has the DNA TGTGCCAGCAGTTTAGAAGAGACAGGAAAAGAGACCCAGTACTTC.